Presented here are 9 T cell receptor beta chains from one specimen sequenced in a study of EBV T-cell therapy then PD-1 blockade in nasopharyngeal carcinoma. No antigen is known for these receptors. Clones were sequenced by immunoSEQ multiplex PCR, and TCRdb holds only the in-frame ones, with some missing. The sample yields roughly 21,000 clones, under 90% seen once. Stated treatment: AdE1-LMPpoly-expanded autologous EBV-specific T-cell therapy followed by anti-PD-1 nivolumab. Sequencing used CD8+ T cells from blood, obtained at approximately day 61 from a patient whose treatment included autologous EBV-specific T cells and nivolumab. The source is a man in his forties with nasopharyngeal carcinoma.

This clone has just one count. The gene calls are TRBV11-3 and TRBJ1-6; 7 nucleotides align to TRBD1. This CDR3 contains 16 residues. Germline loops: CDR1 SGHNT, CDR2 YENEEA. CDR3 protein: CAAARGQTNYNSPLHF. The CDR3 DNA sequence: TGTGCAGCAGCTCGGGGACAGACAAACTATAATTCACCCCTCCACTTT.

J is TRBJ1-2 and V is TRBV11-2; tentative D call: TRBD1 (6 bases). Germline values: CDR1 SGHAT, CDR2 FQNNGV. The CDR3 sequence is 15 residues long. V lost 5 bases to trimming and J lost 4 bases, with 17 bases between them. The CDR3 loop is CASSPGVTGTYGYTF. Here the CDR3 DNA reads TGTGCCAGCAGCCCAGGTGTGACAGGTACCTATGGCTACACCTTC.

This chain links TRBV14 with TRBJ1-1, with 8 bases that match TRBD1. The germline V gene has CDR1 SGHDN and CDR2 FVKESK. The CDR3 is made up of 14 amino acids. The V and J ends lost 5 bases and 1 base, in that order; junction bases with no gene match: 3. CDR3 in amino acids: CASSADRANTEAFF. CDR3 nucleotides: TGTGCCAGCAGCGCGGACAGGGCGAACACTGAAGCTTTCTTT.

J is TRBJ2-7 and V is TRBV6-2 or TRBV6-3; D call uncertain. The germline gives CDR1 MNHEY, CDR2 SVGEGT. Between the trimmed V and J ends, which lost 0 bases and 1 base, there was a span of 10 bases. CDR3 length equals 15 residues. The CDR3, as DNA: TGTGCCAGCAGTTACTCGGCACAGATATCCTACGAGCAGTACTTC. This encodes CASSYSAQISYEQYF.

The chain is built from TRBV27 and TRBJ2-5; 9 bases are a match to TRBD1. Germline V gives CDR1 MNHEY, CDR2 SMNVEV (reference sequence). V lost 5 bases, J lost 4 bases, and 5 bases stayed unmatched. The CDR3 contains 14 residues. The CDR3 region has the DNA TGTGCCAGCAGTCGACAGGGGGGAGGAGAGACCCAGTACTTC. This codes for CASSRQGGGETQYF.

This CDR3 is CASSYGENNEQFF. The CDR3 nucleotides read TGTGCCAGCAGTTACGGGGAGAACAATGAGCAGTTCTTC. The chain has TRBV27 and TRBJ2-1, with D possibly TRBD2 on 5 matching bases. This CDR3 has 13 residues. V was shortened by 4 bases and J by 5 bases, with 9 bases between the two germline ends. Germline V lookup: CDR1 MNHEY, CDR2 SMNVEV (reference sequence).

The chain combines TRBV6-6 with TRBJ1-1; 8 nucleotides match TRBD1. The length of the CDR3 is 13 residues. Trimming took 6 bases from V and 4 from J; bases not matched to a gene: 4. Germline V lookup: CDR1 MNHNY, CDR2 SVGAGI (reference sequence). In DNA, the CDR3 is TGTGCCAGCAGCTGGACAGGGACCACTGAAGCTTTCTTT. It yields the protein CASSWTGTTEAFF.

In nucleotides, the CDR3 is TGTGCCACCAGTGAACGGACAGGGGGTAATCAGCCCCAGCATTTT. This translates into CATSERTGGNQPQHF. V and J are TRBV24-1 and TRBJ1-5; 10 bases match TRBD1. Germline V CDR1 and CDR2: KGHDR, SFDVKD. CDR3 length: 15 amino acids. Trimming at V came to 4 bases and at J to 4 bases, leaving 3 bases not matched to a gene.

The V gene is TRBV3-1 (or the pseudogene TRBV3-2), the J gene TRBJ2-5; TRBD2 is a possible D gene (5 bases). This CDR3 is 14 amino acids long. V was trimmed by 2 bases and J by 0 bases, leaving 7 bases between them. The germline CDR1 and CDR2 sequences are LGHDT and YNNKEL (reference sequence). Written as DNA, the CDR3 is TGTGCCAGCAGCCAATTCGGGGACCAAGAGACCCAGTACTTC. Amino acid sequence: CASSQFGDQETQYF.